This TCR beta chain was profiled in a study of T cell responses to AZD1222 COVID-19 vaccine. TCRdb's copy holds only in-frame clones and misses some; the assay was immunoSEQ multiplex PCR. The table lists under 60,000 clones, roughly four fifths of them singletons. The CDR3 has 17 residues. Germline CDR1 reads MDHEN; CDR2 reads SYDVKM. The germline V and J ends were trimmed by 8 bases and 0 bases, with 20 bases remaining between them. The sequencing used peripheral blood, collected on day 0 of AZD1222 vaccination. The chain recombines TRBV28 with TRBJ1-5; D uncertain. This clonotype originated in an adult in good health. Here the CDR3 DNA reads TGTGCCAGCGCGGATGCAAAGGACGTACATAGCAATCAGCCCCAGCATTTT. This encodes CASADAKDVHSNQPQHF.